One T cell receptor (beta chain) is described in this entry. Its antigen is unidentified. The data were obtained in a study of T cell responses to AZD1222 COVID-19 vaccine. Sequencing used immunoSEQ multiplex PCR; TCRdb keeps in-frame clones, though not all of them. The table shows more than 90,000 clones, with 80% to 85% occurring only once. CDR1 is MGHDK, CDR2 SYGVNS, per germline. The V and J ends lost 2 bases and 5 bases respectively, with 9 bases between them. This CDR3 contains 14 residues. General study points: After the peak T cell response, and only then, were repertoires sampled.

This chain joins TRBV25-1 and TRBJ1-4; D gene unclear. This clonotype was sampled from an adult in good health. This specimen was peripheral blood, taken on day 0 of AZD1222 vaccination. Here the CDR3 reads CASSEIGGNEKLFF. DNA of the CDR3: TGTGCCAGCAGTGAAATAGGAGGGAATGAAAAACTGTTTTTT.